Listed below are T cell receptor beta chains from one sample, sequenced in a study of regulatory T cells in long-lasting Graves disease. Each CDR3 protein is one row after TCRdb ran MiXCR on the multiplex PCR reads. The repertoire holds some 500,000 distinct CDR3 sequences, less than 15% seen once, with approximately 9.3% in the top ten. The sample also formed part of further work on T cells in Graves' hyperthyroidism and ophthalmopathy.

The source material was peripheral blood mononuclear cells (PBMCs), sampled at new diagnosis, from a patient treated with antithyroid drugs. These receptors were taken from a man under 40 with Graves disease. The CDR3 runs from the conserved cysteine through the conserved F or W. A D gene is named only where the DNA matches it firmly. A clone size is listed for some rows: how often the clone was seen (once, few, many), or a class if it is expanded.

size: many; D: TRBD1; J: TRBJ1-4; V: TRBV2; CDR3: CASSAGTGLKKLFF; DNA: TGTGCCAGCAGTGCCGGGACAGGGCTCAAAAAACTGTTTTTT
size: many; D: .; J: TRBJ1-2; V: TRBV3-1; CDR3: CASSQVRGGYTF; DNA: TGTGCCAGCAGCCAAGTCCGAGGAGGCTACACCTTC
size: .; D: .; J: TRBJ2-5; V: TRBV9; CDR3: CASSVGVGAGGTETQYF; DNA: TGTGCCAGCAGCGTAGGAGTGGGGGCAGGGGGGACGGAGACCCAGTACTTC
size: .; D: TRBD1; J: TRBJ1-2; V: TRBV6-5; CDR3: CASSSLTGGLGGYTF; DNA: TGTGCCAGCAGTTCCTTGACAGGGGGCTTGGGTGGCTACACCTTC
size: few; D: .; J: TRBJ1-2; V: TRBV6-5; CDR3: CASSYYGARGGYTF; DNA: TGTGCCAGCAGTTACTATGGGGCTCGGGGCGGCTACACCTTC
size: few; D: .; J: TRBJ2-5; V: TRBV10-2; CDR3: CASGRSGQETQYF; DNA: TGCGCCAGCGGGCGGAGTGGGCAAGAGACCCAGTACTTC
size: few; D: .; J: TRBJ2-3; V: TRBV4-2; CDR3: CASSQDTRSTDTQYF; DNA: TGTGCCAGCAGCCAAGATACGCGGAGCACAGATACGCAGTATTTT
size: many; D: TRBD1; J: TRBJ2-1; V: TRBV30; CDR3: CAWSARDRASYNEQFF; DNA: TGTGCCTGGAGTGCCCGGGACAGGGCCTCCTACAATGAGCAGTTCTTC
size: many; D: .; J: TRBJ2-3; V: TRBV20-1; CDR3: CSARGGFGTDTQYF; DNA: TGCAGTGCTAGGGGTGGATTTGGCACAGATACGCAGTATTTT
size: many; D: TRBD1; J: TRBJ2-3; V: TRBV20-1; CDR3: CSARDPGQGGPDTQYF; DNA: TGCAGTGCTAGAGATCCGGGACAGGGAGGTCCAGATACGCAGTATTTT
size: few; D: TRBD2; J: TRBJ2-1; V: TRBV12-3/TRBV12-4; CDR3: CASSFLAGVHNEQFF; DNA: TGTGCCAGCAGTTTCCTGGCGGGAGTCCACAATGAGCAGTTCTTC
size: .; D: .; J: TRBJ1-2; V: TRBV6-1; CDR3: CASRNPYGYTF; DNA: TGTGCCAGCAGGAACCCCTATGGCTACACCTTC
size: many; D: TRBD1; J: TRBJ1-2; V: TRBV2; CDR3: CASKAGTGYGYTF; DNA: TGTGCCAGCAAGGCCGGGACAGGCTATGGCTACACCTTC
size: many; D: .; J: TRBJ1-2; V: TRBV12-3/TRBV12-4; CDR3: CASSLQANYGYTF; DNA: TGTGCCAGCAGTTTGCAGGCTAACTATGGCTACACCTTC
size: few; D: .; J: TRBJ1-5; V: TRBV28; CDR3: CASTPPGNQPQHF; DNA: TGTGCCAGCACCCCACCTGGTAATCAGCCCCAGCATTTT
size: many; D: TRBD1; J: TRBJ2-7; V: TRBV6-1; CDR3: CASSPSALGQGTYYEQYF; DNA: TGTGCCAGCAGTCCTAGTGCGTTGGGACAGGGGACCTACTACGAGCAGTACTTC
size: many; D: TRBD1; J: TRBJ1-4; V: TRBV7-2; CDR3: CASSLRGQGAAKKLFF; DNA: TGTGCCAGCAGCTTAAGGGGGCAGGGGGCGGCCAAAAAACTGTTTTTT
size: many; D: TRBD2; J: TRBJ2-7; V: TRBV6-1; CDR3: CASSEQLAGVNEQYF; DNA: TGTGCCAGCAGTGAGCAACTAGCGGGAGTTAACGAGCAGTACTTC
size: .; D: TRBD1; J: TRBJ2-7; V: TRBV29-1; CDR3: CSVARTGVHEQYF; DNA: TGCAGCGTTGCCAGGACAGGGGTGCACGAGCAGTACTTC
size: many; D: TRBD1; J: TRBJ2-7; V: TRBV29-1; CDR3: CSVNLQDRGTYEQYF; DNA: TGCAGCGTAAACCTTCAGGACAGGGGGACCTACGAGCAGTACTTC
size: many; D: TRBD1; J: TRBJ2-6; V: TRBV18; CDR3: CASSLQGTGANVLTF; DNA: TGTGCCAGCTCCCTACAGGGGACGGGGGCCAACGTCCTGACTTTC
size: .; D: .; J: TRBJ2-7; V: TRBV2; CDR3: CASRFGPTTEQYF; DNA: TGTGCCAGCAGATTCGGACCTACTACGGAGCAGTACTTC
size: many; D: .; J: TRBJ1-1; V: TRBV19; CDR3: CASRYTNTEAFF; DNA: TGTGCCAGTAGGTACACGAACACTGAAGCTTTCTTT
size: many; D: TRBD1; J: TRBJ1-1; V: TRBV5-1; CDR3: CASSSGQGEPYTEAFF; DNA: TGCGCCAGCAGCTCGGGACAGGGAGAACCTTACACTGAAGCTTTCTTT
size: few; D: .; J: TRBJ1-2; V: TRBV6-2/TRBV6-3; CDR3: CASSYSGNGYTF; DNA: TGTGCCAGCAGTTACTCCGGGAATGGCTACACCTTC
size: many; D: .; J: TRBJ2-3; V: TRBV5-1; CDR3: CASSPSDTSTDTQYF; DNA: TGCGCCAGCAGCCCTAGCGATACGAGCACAGATACGCAGTATTTT
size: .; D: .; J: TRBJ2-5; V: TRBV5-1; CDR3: CASSFTLEETQYF; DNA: TGCGCCAGCAGCTTTACCCTCGAGGAGACCCAGTACTTC
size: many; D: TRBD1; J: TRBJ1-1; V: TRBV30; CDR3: CAWSKNRGGVPNTEAFF; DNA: TGTGCCTGGAGTAAAAACAGGGGAGGGGTGCCGAACACTGAAGCTTTCTTT
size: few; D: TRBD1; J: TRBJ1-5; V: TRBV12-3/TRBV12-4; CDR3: CASSLWGQSNQPQHF; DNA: TGTGCCAGCAGTTTATGGGGACAGTCAAATCAGCCCCAGCATTTT
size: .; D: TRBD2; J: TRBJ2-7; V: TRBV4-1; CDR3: CASSQEGSGRRSSYEQYF; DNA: TGCGCCAGCAGCCAAGAGGGCAGCGGGAGGAGGAGCTCCTACGAGCAGTACTTC
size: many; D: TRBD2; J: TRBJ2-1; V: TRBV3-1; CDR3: CASSPLAGDNEQFF; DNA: TGTGCCAGCTCCCCACTAGCGGGGGACAATGAGCAGTTCTTC
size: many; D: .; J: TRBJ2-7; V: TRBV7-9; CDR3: CASSLGPTSSYEQYF; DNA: TGTGCCAGCAGCTTAGGGCCTACGAGCTCCTACGAGCAGTACTTC
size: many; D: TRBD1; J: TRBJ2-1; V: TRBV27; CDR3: CASSRDRESNEQFF; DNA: TGTGCCAGCAGCCGGGACAGGGAATCGAATGAGCAGTTCTTC
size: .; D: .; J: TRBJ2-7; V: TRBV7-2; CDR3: CASNFGLDYEQYF; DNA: TGTGCCAGCAACTTTGGGCTGGACTACGAGCAGTACTTC
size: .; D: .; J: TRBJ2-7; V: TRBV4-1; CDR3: CASSQDVGARAEQYF; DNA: TGCGCCAGCAGCCAAGATGTGGGGGCCAGGGCCGAGCAGTACTTC
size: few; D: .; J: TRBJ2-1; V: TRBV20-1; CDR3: CSAGIPGTRLYNEQFF; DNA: TGCAGTGCTGGGATACCAGGCACCCGGCTCTACAATGAGCAGTTCTTC
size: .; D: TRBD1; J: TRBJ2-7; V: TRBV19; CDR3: CASSTPGTGGYEQYF; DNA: TGTGCCAGTAGTACCCCCGGGACAGGAGGATACGAGCAGTACTTC
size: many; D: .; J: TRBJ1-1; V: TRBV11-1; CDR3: CASSPRGRGNTEAFF; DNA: TGTGCCAGCAGCCCGAGGGGCCGGGGGAACACTGAAGCTTTCTTT
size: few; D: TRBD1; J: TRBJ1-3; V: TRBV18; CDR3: CASSPTGGSGNTIYF; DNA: TGTGCCAGCTCGCCGACAGGGGGCTCTGGAAACACCATATATTTT
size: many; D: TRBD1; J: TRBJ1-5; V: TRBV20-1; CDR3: CSARDLDRGPNQPQHF; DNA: TGCAGTGCTAGAGATCTGGACAGGGGCCCCAATCAGCCCCAGCATTTT
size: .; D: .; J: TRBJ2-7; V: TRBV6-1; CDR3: CARPEGRTLVDEQYF; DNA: TGTGCCAGGCCCGAGGGGAGGACTCTTGTGGATGAGCAGTACTTC
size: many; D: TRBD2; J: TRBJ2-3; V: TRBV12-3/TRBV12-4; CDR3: CASTYGGAQDTQYF; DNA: TGTGCCAGCACTTACGGGGGGGCGCAGGATACGCAGTATTTT
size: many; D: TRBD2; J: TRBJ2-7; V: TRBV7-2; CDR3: CASSHPRDYYEQYF; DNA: TGTGCCAGCAGTCACCCCAGGGACTACTACGAGCAGTACTTC
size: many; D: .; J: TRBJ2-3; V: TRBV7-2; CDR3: CASSQVGGTQYF; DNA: TGTGCCAGCAGCCAAGTCGGTGGTACGCAGTATTTT
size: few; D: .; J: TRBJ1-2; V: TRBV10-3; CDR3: CAIREQRIYGYTF; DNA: TGTGCCATCAGGGAACAGAGAATCTATGGCTACACCTTC
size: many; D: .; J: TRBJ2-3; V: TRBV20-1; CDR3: CSESGTDPDTQYF; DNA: TGCAGTGAGAGTGGGACGGACCCAGATACGCAGTATTTT
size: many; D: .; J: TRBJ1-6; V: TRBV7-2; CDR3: CASSLPLGRNSPLHF; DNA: TGTGCCAGCAGCTTACCGCTAGGGCGTAATTCACCCCTCCACTTT
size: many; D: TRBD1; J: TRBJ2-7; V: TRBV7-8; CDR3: CASSLAGDSFYEQYF; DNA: TGTGCCAGCAGCTTAGCAGGGGACAGTTTCTACGAGCAGTACTTC
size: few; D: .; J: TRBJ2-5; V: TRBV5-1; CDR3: CASSFIRRGQYF; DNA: TGCGCCAGCAGCTTTATTAGGAGGGGCCAGTACTTC